This paragraph reports one T cell receptor (beta chain). The antigen is not known. Original processing notes: Junction-only sequences produced by ImmunoSEQ had no quality scores, so filtering differed. Produced via immunoSEQ multiplex PCR; TCRdb's table is partial and in-frame only. D and trimming come from the DNA, and the V and J calls and clone size come from that table. The top ten hold 0.36% of the sample, which has 1.6 million or so clones, about 98.5% seen once. This entry belongs to a study of shared clonotypes between healthy human individuals. Study-level points and caveats: When compared with the clonotypes that were shared by all four sorted-subset donors, the non-shared clonotypes turned out to have lower generation probabilities. Of the naive CD4 clonotypes, around 5% were shared across a few donors.

This CDR3 has 15 amino acids. The V gene's germline CDR1 is SGHRS and CDR2 YFSETQ. V shed 0 bases and J shed 0 bases, with 10 bases lying between them. J is TRBJ2-7 and V is TRBV5-1, with a tentative D call TRBD1 (5 bases). This clonotype was obtained from a man aged 25 to 40 in good health. The sequencing sample was made of naive CD4+ T cells sorted from blood. Stated subset: CD45RA+ positively selected. The CDR3 sequence: CASSLVLDSSYEQYF. CDR3 in DNA: TGCGCCAGCAGCTTGGTTCTAGACAGCTCCTACGAGCAGTACTTC.